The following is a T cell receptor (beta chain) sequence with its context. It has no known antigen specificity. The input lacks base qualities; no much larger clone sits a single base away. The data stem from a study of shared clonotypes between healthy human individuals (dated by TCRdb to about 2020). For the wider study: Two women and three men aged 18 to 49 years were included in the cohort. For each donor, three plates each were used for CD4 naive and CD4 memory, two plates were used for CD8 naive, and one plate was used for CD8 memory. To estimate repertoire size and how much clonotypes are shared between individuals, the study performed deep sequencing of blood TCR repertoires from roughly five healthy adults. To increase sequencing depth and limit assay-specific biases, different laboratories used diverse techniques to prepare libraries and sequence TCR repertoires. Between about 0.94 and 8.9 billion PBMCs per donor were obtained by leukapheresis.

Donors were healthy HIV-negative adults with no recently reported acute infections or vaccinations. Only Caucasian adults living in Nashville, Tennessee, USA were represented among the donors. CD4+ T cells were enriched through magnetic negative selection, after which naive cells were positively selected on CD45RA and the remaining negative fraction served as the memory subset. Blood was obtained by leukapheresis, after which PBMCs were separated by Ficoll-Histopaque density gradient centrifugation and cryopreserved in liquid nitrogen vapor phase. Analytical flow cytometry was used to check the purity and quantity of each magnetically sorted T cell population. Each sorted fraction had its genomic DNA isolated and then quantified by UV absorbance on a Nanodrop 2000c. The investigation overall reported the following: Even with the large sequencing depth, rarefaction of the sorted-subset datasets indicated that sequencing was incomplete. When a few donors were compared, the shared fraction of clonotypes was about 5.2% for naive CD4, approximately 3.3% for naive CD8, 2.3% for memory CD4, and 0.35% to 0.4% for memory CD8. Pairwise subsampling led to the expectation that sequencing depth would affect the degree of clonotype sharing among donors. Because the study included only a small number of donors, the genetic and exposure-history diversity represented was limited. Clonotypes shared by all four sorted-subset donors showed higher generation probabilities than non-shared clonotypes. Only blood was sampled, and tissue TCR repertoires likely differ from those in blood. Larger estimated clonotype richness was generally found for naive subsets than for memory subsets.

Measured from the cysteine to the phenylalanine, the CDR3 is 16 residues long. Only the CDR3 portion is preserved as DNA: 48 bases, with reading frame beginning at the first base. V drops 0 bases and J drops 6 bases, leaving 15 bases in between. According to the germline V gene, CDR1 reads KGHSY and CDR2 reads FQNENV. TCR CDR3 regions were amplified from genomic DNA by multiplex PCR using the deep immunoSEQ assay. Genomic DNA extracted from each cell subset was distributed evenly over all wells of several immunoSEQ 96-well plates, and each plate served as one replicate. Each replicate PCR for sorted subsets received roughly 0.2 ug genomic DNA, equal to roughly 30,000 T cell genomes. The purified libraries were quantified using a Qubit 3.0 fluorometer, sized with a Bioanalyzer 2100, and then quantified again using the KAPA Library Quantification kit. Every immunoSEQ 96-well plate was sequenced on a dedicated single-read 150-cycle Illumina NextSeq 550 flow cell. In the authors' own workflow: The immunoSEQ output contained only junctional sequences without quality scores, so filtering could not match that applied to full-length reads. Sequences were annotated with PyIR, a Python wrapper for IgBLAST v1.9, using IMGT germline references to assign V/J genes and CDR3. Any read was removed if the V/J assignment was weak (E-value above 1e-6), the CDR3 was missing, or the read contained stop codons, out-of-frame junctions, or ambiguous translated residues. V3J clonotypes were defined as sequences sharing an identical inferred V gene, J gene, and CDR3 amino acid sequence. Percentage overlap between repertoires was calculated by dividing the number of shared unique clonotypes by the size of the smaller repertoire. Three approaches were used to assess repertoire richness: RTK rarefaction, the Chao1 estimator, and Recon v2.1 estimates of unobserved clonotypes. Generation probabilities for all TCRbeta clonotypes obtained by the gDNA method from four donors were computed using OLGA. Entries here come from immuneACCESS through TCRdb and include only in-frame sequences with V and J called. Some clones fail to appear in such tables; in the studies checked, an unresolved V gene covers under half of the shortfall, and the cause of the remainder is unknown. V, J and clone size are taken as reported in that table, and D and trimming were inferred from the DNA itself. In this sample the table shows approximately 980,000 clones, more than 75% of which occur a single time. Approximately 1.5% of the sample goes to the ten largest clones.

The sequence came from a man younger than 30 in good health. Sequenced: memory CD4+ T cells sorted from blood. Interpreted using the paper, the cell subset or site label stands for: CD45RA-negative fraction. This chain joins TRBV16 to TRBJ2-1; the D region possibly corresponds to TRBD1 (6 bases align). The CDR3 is CASSQSTRGYSNEQFF. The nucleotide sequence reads TGTGCCAGCAGCCAATCGACCAGGGGCTACTCCAATGAGCAGTTCTTC.